This TCR beta chain is drawn from a study of breast tumors, draining lymph nodes, adjacent tissues. Axillary draining lymph nodes of breast cancer patients supplied the node samples. Each CDR3 protein is one row after TCRdb ran MiXCR on the multiplex PCR reads. The data show 180,000 or so distinct CDR3 sequences, approximately 30% seen once. Germline CDR1 and CDR2: SNHLY and FYNNEI. The CDR3 runs 12 residues. V lost 0 bases and J 13 bases, leaving 12 bases between the germline ends. This clonotype has ten or more counts. Antigen: not known. Overall study findings and caveats: Tumors had less TCR diversity than lymph nodes, more than nontumor tissue.

Sequenced input: axillary lymph node tissue. J is TRBJ1-2 and V is TRBV2, with D unclear. The TCR was taken from a female donor with breast cancer. Some clones in this sample may be carry-over from other donors' samples. The CDR3 nucleotides read TGTGCCAGCAGTGAAGCTACGCCCCCCCTCACCTTC. The encoded protein is CASSEATPPLTF.